In its sample, the clone carrying this T cell receptor beta chain was seen a few times. Its antigen is as yet unknown. The data are from a study of blood T cells in healthy people across ages. General observations from the study: The unsorted PBMCs prevented any conclusive comparison of naive versus antigen-experienced cells.

Germline values: CDR1 SGDLS, CDR2 YYNGEE. This CDR3 is 14 amino acids long. Using a J-beta primer mix together with a sample-barcoded 5' primer, a second PCR was run for roughly 7 to 11 cycles. TCRdb redid the calling of the 5' RACE reads with MiXCR, one entry per CDR3 protein. The sample yields over a million distinct CDR3 sequences, approximately 39% seen once. This chain uses TRBV9 with TRBJ2-5; 7 nucleotides agree with TRBD1. The J call may be faulty, since TRBJ2-1 better matches the DNA end. The TCR originated in a woman between 18 and 30 years old in good health. The sequenced material came from blood. The CDR3: CASSAQGSVETQFF. Here the CDR3 DNA reads TGTGCCAGCAGCGCACAGGGGAGTGTGGAGACCCAGTTCTTC.